This T cell receptor (beta chain) was sequenced for a study of blood T cells in healthy people across ages. V was shortened by 5 bases and J by 5 bases, with 15 bases between the two germline ends. The V gene's germline CDR1 is MDHEN and CDR2 SYDVKM. This CDR3 contains 14 residues. A second PCR, run for roughly 7 to 11 cycles, used a sample-barcoded 5' primer plus a J-beta primer mix. A single record per CDR3 protein comes from TCRdb applying MiXCR to the 5' RACE reads. The data contain about 730,000 distinct CDR3 sequences, 43% of them singletons. The receptor comes from a woman aged 55-69 years in good health. This chain connects TRBV28 to TRBJ2-5; D assignment may be TRBD1 or TRBD2 (5 bases each). The material sequenced was blood. The CDR3 protein is CASSLGPLLETQYF. CDR3 DNA: TGTGCCAGCAGTCTGGGACCGCTCCTTGAGACCCAGTACTTC.